These 32 T cell receptor beta chains originate from one sample sequenced in a study of Graves' ophthalmopathy and Graves' hyperthyroidism. RNA transcripts yielded amplified TCR beta CDR3 regions. The first-round RT-PCR employed HTBI primers together with the Qiagen OneStep RT-PCR kit. A multiplex PCR was then performed as the second round. MiXCR, applied by TCRdb to the multiplex PCR reads, yields one record per CDR3 protein. The table has a few hundred thousand distinct CDR3 sequences, 15% seen once. The sample taken for sequencing was peripheral blood. These receptors came from a woman younger than 35 with stable Graves' hyperthyroidism.

This clonotype came up many times. This sequence joins TRBV2 and TRBJ1-2; D might be TRBD1 (5 bases). The CDR3 totals 11 residues. The V gene's germline CDR1 is SNHLY and CDR2 FYNNEI. V lost 3 bases and J lost 6, with 5 bases in between. DNA for the CDR3: TGTGCCAGCAGTGACAGGGATGGCTACACCTTC. It is translated as CASSDRDGYTF.

This clonotype was seen a single time. This chain joins TRBV6-1 and TRBJ1-2; tentatively, D is TRBD1 (6 bases). V was shortened by 5 bases and J by 4 bases, with 11 bases between the two germline ends. The CDR3 totals 13 residues. Per the germline V gene, CDR1 is MNHNS and CDR2 is SASEGT. The CDR3 nucleotides are TGTGCCAGCAGTAGACAGGCGAGCTATGGCTACACCTTC. This codes for CASSRQASYGYTF.

This chain uses TRBV3-1 with TRBJ1-6; unclear D gene. Trimming removed 0 bases at V and 14 bases at J, with 17 bases between. Germline CDR1 and CDR2: LGHDT and YNNKEL (reference sequence). The CDR3 covers 15 residues. In nucleotides, the CDR3 is TGTGCCAGCAGCCAAGATACAACGGGTGTAGAGTCCCTCCACTTT. It translates to CASSQDTTGVESLHF. Together with reference TRBV3-1 and TRBJ1-6, the CDR3 gives the full variable domain: DTAVSQTPKYLVTQMGNDKSIKCEQNLGHDTMYWYKQDSKKFLKIMFSYNNKELIINETVPNRFSPKSPDKAHLNLHINSLELGDSAVYFCASSQDTTGVESLHFGNGTRLTVT.

The genes are TRBV2 and TRBJ2-2; D gene unclear. The germline gives CDR1 SNHLY, CDR2 FYNNEI. This CDR3 is built from 14 residues. V was cut by 1 base and J by 4 bases, with 7 bases left in between. The CDR3 DNA reads as TGTGCCAGCAGTGAAGTGAGGTGCACCGGGGAGCTGTTTTTT. Translated, it gives CASSEVRCTGELFF.

The rearrangement uses TRBV18 and TRBJ2-5; D ambiguous. The CDR3 loop spans 16 amino acids. V lost 4 bases and J 8 bases, leaving 23 bases between the germline ends. Germline loops: CDR1 KGHSH, CDR2 LQKENI. The CDR3 here is CASSRSLTEGIDTQYF. CDR3 DNA: TGTGCCAGCTCACGATCGCTGACGGAAGGGATAGATACCCAGTACTTC.

In this sample, this clonotype turned up many times. This chain links TRBV29-1 with TRBJ1-1, with D possibly matching TRBD1 (6 bases). CDR3 length: 13 amino acids. V lost 6 bases and J 0 bases, leaving 11 bases between the germline ends. Germline lookup yields CDR1 SQVTM and CDR2 ANQGSEA. The CDR3 region has the DNA TGCAGCGTGCAGGGGACTCTGAACACTGAAGCTTTCTTT. It yields the protein CSVQGTLNTEAFF.

This clonotype was detected only a few times. The rearrangement uses TRBV12-3 or TRBV12-4 and TRBJ1-5; 10 nucleotides match TRBD1. The CDR3 has 14 residues. V was clipped by 5 bases and J by 6 bases; unmatched bases: 4. The CDR3 sequence is CASSPRDRGQPQHF. The CDR3 DNA is TGTGCCAGCAGTCCCCGGGACAGGGGTCAGCCCCAGCATTTT.

The CDR3 here is CASTTGTGYTF. The CDR3 DNA is TGTGCCAGTACGACAGGGACTGGCTACACCTTC. This chain joins TRBV6-1 and TRBJ1-2; 7 bases line up with TRBD1. Germline CDR1 MNHNS, CDR2 SASEGT. After removal of 9 bases from V and 7 bases from J, the junction contained 5 bases not matched to a gene. The CDR3 consists of 11 residues.

This clonotype was counted at least ten times. The chain couples TRBV12-3 or TRBV12-4 to TRBJ2-2; 8 bases align to TRBD2. The CDR3 consists of 15 residues. V shed 5 bases, J shed 3 bases, and the junction held 5 bases outside the gene matches. In nucleotides, the CDR3 is TGTGCCAGCAGTCCCGGGACTAGGCACACCGGGGAGCTGTTTTTT. It specifies CASSPGTRHTGELFF.

This clonotype was seen ten or more times. The rearrangement uses TRBV6-2 or TRBV6-3 and TRBJ2-7; TRBD2 matches 7 bases. V trimming: 2 bases; J trimming: 5 bases; junction bases outside the gene matches: 12. This CDR3 is built from 16 residues. Germline V gene data show CDR1 as MNHEY and CDR2 as SVGEGT. The CDR3 DNA follows: TGTGCCAGCAGTTACGCCAGAGCCAGCGGGGCGGACGAGCAGTACTTC. Translating it yields CASSYARASGADEQYF.

The V gene is TRBV3-1, the J gene TRBJ2-7; D is undetermined. Trimming left V 0 bases short and J 4 bases short, with 7 bases between. The CDR3 is made up of 13 amino acids. In germline, CDR1 is LGHDT, CDR2 YNNKEL (reference sequence). CDR3 loop: CASSQDRFYEQYF. The CDR3 bases are TGTGCCAGCAGCCAAGACAGGTTTTACGAGCAGTACTTC.

The rearrangement links TRBV2 to TRBJ2-5, with D perhaps being TRBD1 or TRBD2 (5 bases each). The CDR3 runs to 12 residues. From germline, CDR1 is SNHLY and CDR2 FYNNEI. Trimming removed 6 bases from V and 4 bases from J, with 9 bases in between. The DNA of the CDR3 is TGTGCCAGCAGGGGGGTCCCAGAGACCCAGTACTTC. Encoded protein: CASRGVPETQYF.

The rearrangement joins TRBV3-1 to TRBJ2-7; maybe TRBD1 (6 bases). V lost 1 base and J 3 bases, leaving 13 bases between the germline ends. The germline gives CDR1 LGHDT, CDR2 YNNKEL (reference sequence). CDR3 size: 15 residues. CDR3 in amino acids: CASSQGGTQNYEQYF. As DNA, the CDR3 is TGTGCCAGCAGCCAAGGAGGGACACAGAACTACGAGCAGTACTTC.

V usage is TRBV5-1 and J usage is TRBJ1-1; D unresolved. This CDR3 contains 12 residues. Germline CDR1 reads SGHRS; CDR2 reads YFSETQ. Deletions cut 2 bases from V and 6 bases from J, with 8 bases between. The CDR3 here is CASSLSSSEAFF. CDR3 nucleotides: TGCGCCAGCAGCTTAAGTAGCTCTGAAGCTTTCTTT.

There are many counts of this clonotype. The chain joins TRBV5-1 to TRBJ2-7, with 8 bases aligning to TRBD2. V was pared by 4 bases and J by 2 bases, with 8 bases of the junction left unmatched. The germline gives CDR1 SGHRS, CDR2 YFSETQ. The CDR3 covers 15 residues. The CDR3 is CASSDSKGLAYEQYF. DNA of the CDR3: TGCGCCAGCAGCGACTCTAAGGGACTAGCCTACGAGCAGTACTTC.

The chain couples TRBV3-1 to TRBJ1-6; no definite D call. Trimming pared 3 bases from V and 7 bases from J, leaving 10 bases between. The germline gives CDR1 LGHDT, CDR2 YNNKEL (reference sequence). The CDR3 contains 14 residues. CDR3 sequence: CASSQRYTNSPLHF. For the CDR3, the DNA is TGTGCCAGCAGCCAGAGGTATACGAATTCACCCCTCCACTTT. The full variable domain, in which reference TRBV3-1 and TRBJ1-6 provide the parts outside the CDR3, is DTAVSQTPKYLVTQMGNDKSIKCEQNLGHDTMYWYKQDSKKFLKIMFSYNNKELIINETVPNRFSPKSPDKAHLNLHINSLELGDSAVYFCASSQRYTNSPLHFGNGTRLTVT.

This clonotype appeared many times. The rearrangement uses TRBV6-6 and TRBJ1-2; 8 bases fit TRBD1. Trimming removed 8 bases from V and 8 bases from J; junction bases left unmatched: 16. The CDR3 spans 15 residues. The V gene's germline CDR1 is MNHNY and CDR2 SVGAGI (reference sequence). As DNA, the CDR3 is TGTGCCAGCCGAAATCCGGACAGGGTCCTTCTAGGCTACACCTTC. Translation gives CASRNPDRVLLGYTF.

This clonotype was seen ten or more times. The genes are TRBV2 and TRBJ1-2; D not resolved. This CDR3 contains 12 residues. CDR1 is SNHLY and CDR2 is FYNNEI in the germline V gene. Trimming shortened V by 4 bases and J by 4 bases, and 7 bases separated the two germline ends. This CDR3 reads CASSGSGYGYTF. The CDR3 DNA follows: TGTGCCAGCAGTGGGTCAGGCTATGGCTACACCTTC.

This clonotype showed up many times. This sequence joins TRBV12-3 or TRBV12-4 and TRBJ1-3; no reliable D call. Trimming stripped 2 bases from V and 0 bases from J, with 14 bases between. The CDR3 loop spans 17 amino acids. The CDR3 bases are TGTGCCAGCAGTTTAAGTCCCTCGCCGCCCTCTGGAAACACCATATATTTT. It specifies CASSLSPSPPSGNTIYF.

This clonotype was detected only a few times. The chain is built from TRBV29-1 and TRBJ1-2; 9 bases are shared with TRBD1. Per the germline V gene, CDR1 is SQVTM and CDR2 is ANQGSEA. V dropped 4 bases and J dropped 4; count of bases not matched to a gene: 13. This CDR3 region has 16 residues. CDR3 coding DNA: TGCAGCGTTGGGCACCTCCCGGGACAGGGAGGCTATGGCTACACCTTC. Translating it yields CSVGHLPGQGGYGYTF.

This clonotype was detected ten times or more. The chain couples TRBV7-2 to TRBJ2-7; D gene uncertain. The germline gives CDR1 SGHTA, CDR2 FQGNSA. The CDR3 consists of 16 residues. V was pared by 4 bases and J by 0 bases, with 16 bases between. This CDR3 is CASSSFWPSGSYEQYF. CDR3 DNA: TGTGCCAGCAGCTCCTTTTGGCCTTCGGGCTCCTACGAGCAGTACTTC.

V usage is TRBV20-1 and J usage is TRBJ1-2; possible D gene TRBD1, 6 bases. Germline V lookup: CDR1 DFQATT, CDR2 SNEGSKA (reference sequence). The ends were cut back, 0 bases at V and 3 bases at J, with 23 bases in the middle. The CDR3 has 18 amino acids. As DNA, the CDR3 is TGCAGTGCTAGAGATGGGGGGGGGATCCCCGACAGGCACTATGGCTACACCTTC. Translated, it gives CSARDGGGIPDRHYGYTF.

This clonotype occurred many times. The V gene is TRBV7-6, the J gene TRBJ1-6, with D tentatively TRBD1 (5 bases). Germline values: CDR1 SGHVS, CDR2 FNYEAQ. The V gene lost 4 bases and the J gene lost 7 bases, with 14 bases spanning the gap. The CDR3 totals 15 residues. The CDR3 sequence: CASSWGNGGNSPLHF. The CDR3 bases are TGTGCCAGCAGCTGGGGGAACGGGGGAAATTCACCCCTCCACTTT. Full variable domain (missing parts from reference TRBV7-6 and TRBJ1-6): GAGVSQSPRYKVTKRGQDVALRCDPISGHVSLYWYRQALGQGPEFLTYFNYEAQQDKSGLPNDRFSAERPEGSISTLTIQRTEQRDSAMYRCASSWGNGGNSPLHFGNGTRLTVT.

This clonotype was recorded at least ten times. The chain carries TRBV20-1 and TRBJ1-5; 8 bases line up with TRBD1. The CDR3 contains 14 residues. CDR1 is DFQATT and CDR2 is SNEGSKA in the germline V gene (reference sequence). Unmatched junction bases numbered 0, after V lost 2 bases and J lost 0 bases. In DNA, the CDR3 is TGCAGTGCTAGACAGGGGGCTAGCAATCAGCCCCAGCATTTT. Translated, it gives CSARQGASNQPQHF.

Ten or more counts support this clonotype. The chain combines TRBV11-2 with TRBJ1-2, with unresolved D. The CDR3 has 13 amino acids. Germline V CDR1 and CDR2: SGHAT, FQNNGV. V dropped 8 bases and J dropped 4 bases, with 14 bases sitting between them. The CDR3 reads CASGSSGRYGYTF. The DNA for the CDR3 is TGTGCCAGCGGTTCGTCAGGACGCTATGGCTACACCTTC.

This clonotype was found a few times. This rearrangement joins TRBV9 to TRBJ2-3; D gene ambiguous. The ends were cut back, 4 bases at V and 1 base at J, with 13 bases in the middle. Germline values: CDR1 SGDLS, CDR2 YYNGEE. The CDR3 totals 15 residues. CDR3 sequence reads: CASSYSADRTDTQYF. CDR3 sequence (DNA): TGTGCCAGCAGCTACTCAGCAGACCGCACAGATACGCAGTATTTT.

Ten or more counts support this clonotype. The chain links TRBV5-1 to TRBJ2-5; 7 nucleotides line up with TRBD1. Germline loops: CDR1 SGHRS, CDR2 YFSETQ. V trimming: 6 bases; J trimming: 2 bases; junction bases outside the gene matches: 7. The CDR3 spans 14 residues. The CDR3 DNA is TGCGCCAGCAAGGTCGGGACAGATCAAGAGACCCAGTACTTC. Translated, it gives CASKVGTDQETQYF.

This clonotype was found many times. The chain employs TRBV24-1 and TRBJ2-7; perhaps TRBD1 as D (5 bases). CDR1 and CDR2 from the germline V gene are KGHDR and SFDVKD. This CDR3 region has 14 residues. V lost 1 base to trimming and J lost 2 bases, with 8 bases between them. CDR3 in DNA: TGTGCCACCAGTGATTTAAAGGGGCCCTACGAGCAGTACTTC. Protein sequence: CATSDLKGPYEQYF.

This chain connects TRBV6-1 to TRBJ1-1, with a weak D call TRBD1 (6 bases). V lost 7 bases and J lost 5, with 14 bases in between. The CDR3 extends over 13 amino acids. Germline V gene lookup returns CDR1 MNHNS and CDR2 SASEGT. The CDR3 loop is CASMGPGETEAFF. The DNA for the CDR3 is TGTGCCAGCATGGGCCCAGGGGAAACTGAAGCTTTCTTT.

For this clonotype: The conserved phenylalanine or tryptophan is not found at the CDR3 terminus, so this likely reflects a read error. V is TRBV25-1 and J is TRBJ2-5; 7 bases fit TRBD1. Looked up from germline, CDR1 is MGHDK and CDR2 is SYGVNS. This CDR3 region has 14 residues. The V and J ends lost 6 bases and 9 bases, in that order; junction bases with no gene match: 13. As DNA, the CDR3 is TGTGCCAGCAGCCGGGACACAGGGGTCGAGTCCCAGTACTAC. Residues: CASSRDTGVESQYY.

The chain is built from TRBV9 and TRBJ2-4; 7 bases map to TRBD1. V gave up 3 bases and J gave up 3 bases; unmatched junction bases: 15. Germline assignment: CDR1 SGDLS and CDR2 YYNGEE. This CDR3 has 18 amino acids. This chain's CDR3 is CASSGPPRDRGVKNIQYF. CDR3 coding DNA: TGTGCCAGCAGCGGCCCGCCCCGGGACAGAGGAGTCAAAAACATTCAGTACTTC.

At least ten counts were recorded for this clonotype. The chain joins TRBV19 to TRBJ2-2, with 8 bases matching TRBD1. CDR1 and CDR2 (germline): LNHDA, SQIVND (reference sequence). V lost 6 bases and J lost 8; bases outside the gene matches: 5. The CDR3 loop spans 13 amino acids. The chain's CDR3 is CASRVDRVGELFF. As DNA, the CDR3 is TGTGCCAGTAGGGTGGACAGGGTAGGGGAGCTGTTTTTT.